This passage covers 20 T cell receptor beta chains from one sample sequenced in a study of T cell repertoires in cytomegalovirus infection. TCRdb called the reads again in MiXCR, with one record for every CDR3 protein. The sample contains 350,000 to 500,000 distinct CDR3 sequences, 31% of which appear only once. Sequenced input: PBMCs. These receptors came from a human donor in good health (CMV status not recorded). Some clones in this sample may be carry-over from other donors' samples.

This clonotype has just a few counts. The CDR3 sequence is CSARAGRTGELFF. In DNA form, the CDR3 reads TGCAGTGCTAGAGCCGGCAGGACCGGGGAGCTGTTTTTT. The chain recombines TRBV20-1 with TRBJ2-2; D is undetermined. Germline V gene lookup returns CDR1 DFQATT and CDR2 SNEGSKA (reference sequence). The V end was cut by 1 base, the J end by 5 bases, with 8 bases between. This CDR3 is built from 13 residues.

The genes are TRBV6-5 and TRBJ2-7; 10 bases match TRBD1. The V segment lost 6 bases and the J segment 6 bases; nucleotides outside the gene matches: 11. This CDR3 region has 15 residues. The V gene's germline CDR1 is MNHEY and CDR2 SVGAGI. The CDR3 protein is CASSPGGQGVGEQYF. In DNA form, the CDR3 reads TGTGCCAGCAGCCCGGGAGGACAGGGGGTAGGCGAGCAGTACTTC.

The genes are TRBV7-9 and TRBJ2-5; D call uncertain. The V and J ends lost 5 bases and 1 base respectively, with 11 bases between them. Germline V CDR1 and CDR2: SEHNR, FQNEAQ (reference sequence). The CDR3 is made up of 14 amino acids. Here the CDR3 reads CASSTPDGQETQYF. Written as DNA, the CDR3 is TGTGCCAGCAGCACCCCGGACGGCCAAGAGACCCAGTACTTC.

This clonotype was recorded a few times. The J gene is TRBJ1-1, the V gene TRBV11-3; 7 nucleotides align to TRBD1. This CDR3 comprises 14 residues. Germline assignment: CDR1 SGHNT and CDR2 YENEEA. Losses at the gene ends were 5 bases for V and 6 bases for J; bases not matched to a gene: 9. The CDR3 spells CASSGTGDRAEAFF. CDR3 nucleotides: TGTGCCAGCAGCGGAACAGGGGATAGGGCTGAAGCTTTCTTT.

In this sample, this clonotype turned up many times. The chain carries TRBV12-3 or TRBV12-4 and TRBJ1-1; D is uncertain. Trimming stripped 1 base from V and 1 base from J, with 10 bases between. There are 15 residues in the CDR3. CDR3: CASSLGTLPNTEAFF. The CDR3 coding sequence is TGTGCCAGCAGTTTAGGTACGCTTCCGAACACTGAAGCTTTCTTT.

The chain combines TRBV5-1 with TRBJ2-7; possibly TRBD1 for D (6 bases). Per germline, CDR1 SGHRS and CDR2 YFSETQ. The germline V and J ends were trimmed by 0 bases and 5 bases, with 12 bases remaining between them. The CDR3 is 14 amino acids. This chain's CDR3 is CASSLGGGQDEQYF. The CDR3 DNA reads TGCGCCAGCAGCTTGGGAGGGGGACAAGACGAGCAGTACTTC.

The chain combines TRBV6-6 with TRBJ2-3; 10 bases are shared with TRBD2. J was trimmed by 4 bases and V by 0 bases; bases with no gene match: 4. There are 16 residues in the CDR3. Per the germline V gene, CDR1 is MNHNY and CDR2 is SVGAGI (reference sequence). CDR3 sequence reads: CASSYSSGGVSDTQYF. For the CDR3, the DNA is TGTGCCAGCAGTTACTCGAGCGGGGGGGTGTCAGATACGCAGTATTTT.

This clonotype has a handful of counts. V and J are TRBV7-2 and TRBJ2-3; D is ambiguous. There are 14 residues in the CDR3. Germline V CDR1 and CDR2: SGHTA, FQGNSA. Trimming cost V 1 base and J 2 bases, with 7 bases left between them. The CDR3 protein is CASSLVTFTDTQYF. Written as DNA, the CDR3 is TGTGCCAGCAGCTTAGTCACATTCACAGATACGCAGTATTTT.

There are many counts of this clonotype. The chain carries TRBV7-9 and TRBJ2-7; D possibly corresponds to TRBD2 (5 bases). This CDR3 spans 14 amino acids. Looked up from germline, CDR1 is SEHNR and CDR2 is FQNEAQ (reference sequence). V lost 3 bases to trimming and J lost 2 bases, with 11 bases between them. CDR3 coding DNA: TGTGCCAGCAGCTTCGGAGGCCCTACCTACGAGCAGTACTTC. It translates to CASSFGGPTYEQYF.

The sample holds many counts of this clonotype. The rearrangement links TRBV7-2 to TRBJ1-2; D gene unclear. Looked up from germline, CDR1 is SGHTA and CDR2 is FQGNSA. V was trimmed by 0 bases and J by 3 bases, leaving 2 bases between them. This CDR3 region has 12 residues. The CDR3 region has the DNA TGTGCCAGCAGCTTAGCAGACTATGGCTACACCTTC. Translation gives CASSLADYGYTF.

This clonotype was observed once. A much bigger clone sits one base away, suggesting this may be a read error. This chain links TRBV6-1 with TRBJ2-3, with 10 bases lining up with TRBD2. CDR3 length: 15 residues. V was clipped by 5 bases and J by 11 bases; unmatched bases: 13. Germline V CDR1 and CDR2: MNHNS, SASEGT. CDR3 region: CASSPLGTSVNKQYF. The CDR3, as DNA: TGTGCCAGCAGTCCCTTGGGGACTAGCGTAAATAAGCAGTATTTT.

The chain uses TRBV5-1 and TRBJ2-5; the D gene is possibly TRBD1 (5 bases). Between the trimmed V and J ends, which lost 1 base and 5 bases, there was a span of 12 bases. Germline loops: CDR1 SGHRS, CDR2 YFSETQ. The CDR3 is 14 amino acids. The CDR3 DNA is TGCGCCAGCAGCTTGCAGGGCACGACGGAGACCCAGTACTTC. This encodes CASSLQGTTETQYF.

In this sample, this clonotype turned up a few times. The J gene is TRBJ1-1, the V gene TRBV5-4; 8 nucleotides line up with TRBD1. This CDR3 is 14 amino acids long. CDR1 and CDR2 from the germline V gene are SGHNT and YYREEE (reference sequence). V lost 5 bases to trimming and J lost 1 base; unmatched junction nucleotides: 4. The CDR3 coding sequence is TGTGCCAGCAGACAGGACAGGGCGAACACTGAAGCTTTCTTT. Encoded protein: CASRQDRANTEAFF.

This clonotype has a handful of counts. The chain carries TRBV24-1 and TRBJ2-1, with a weak D call TRBD1 (6 bases). Germline-derived CDR1 and CDR2 are KGHDR and SFDVKD. This CDR3 comprises 16 residues. The ends were cut back, 0 bases at V and 5 bases at J, with 13 bases in the middle. The CDR3: CATSDLGQGKNNEQFF. CDR3 nucleotide sequence: TGTGCCACCAGTGATTTGGGTCAGGGGAAAAACAATGAGCAGTTCTTC.

This chain uses TRBV7-9 with TRBJ2-7, with D hard to call. Trimming removed 3 bases at V and 3 bases at J, with 18 bases between. The CDR3 loop spans 16 amino acids. The germline CDR1 and CDR2 sequences are SEHNR and FQNEAQ (reference sequence). CDR3 in amino acids: CASSFIPGGKNYEQYF. For the CDR3, the DNA is TGTGCCAGCAGCTTTATCCCCGGCGGCAAAAACTACGAGCAGTACTTC.

This clonotype has more than one count but fewer than ten. The V call is TRBV19, the J call TRBJ1-1; TRBD1 matches at 7 bases. Per germline, CDR1 LNHDA and CDR2 SQIVND (reference sequence). The V and J ends lost 6 bases and 4 bases, in that order; junction bases with no gene match: 5. The CDR3 runs 13 residues. CDR3 amino acids: CASSFDRVTEAFF. In DNA, the CDR3 is TGTGCCAGTAGCTTTGACAGGGTCACTGAAGCTTTCTTT.

The chain employs TRBV3-1 and TRBJ1-1, with D unresolved. The CDR3 consists of 13 residues. The V end was cut by 1 base, the J end by 10 bases, with 13 bases between. Germline lookup yields CDR1 LGHDT and CDR2 YNNKEL (reference sequence). The CDR3 region has the DNA TGTGCCAGCAGCCAAGCCCAAAAGACATCAGCTTTCTTT. Amino acid sequence: CASSQAQKTSAFF. The full variable domain, with the rest looked up from reference TRBV3-1 and TRBJ1-1, is DTAVSQTPKYLVTQMGNDKSIKCEQNLGHDTMYWYKQDSKKFLKIMFSYNNKELIINETVPNRFSPKSPDKAHLNLHINSLELGDSAVYFCASSQAQKTSAFFGQGTRLTVV.

This clonotype was observed a handful of times. This chain joins TRBV2 and TRBJ2-3; TRBD2 might be the D (6 bases). Germline V CDR1 and CDR2: SNHLY, FYNNEI. The CDR3 consists of 16 residues. V dropped 4 bases and J dropped 0 bases, with 14 bases sitting between them. CDR3 coding DNA: TGTGCCAGCAGTGGACTAGGAGGGCACAGCACAGATACGCAGTATTTT. It translates to CASSGLGGHSTDTQYF.

This clonotype occurred many times. The V and J genes are TRBV19 and TRBJ1-5, with D perhaps matching TRBD1 (5 bases). Germline lookup yields CDR1 LNHDA and CDR2 SQIVND (reference sequence). The CDR3 extends over 14 amino acids. The V end was cut by 3 bases, the J end by 4 bases, with 10 bases between. This CDR3 is CASSIWDGNQPQHF. Written as DNA, the CDR3 is TGTGCCAGTAGTATTTGGGACGGTAATCAGCCCCAGCATTTT. The complete variable domain, with remaining parts taken from reference TRBV19 and TRBJ1-5, reads DGGITQSPKYLFRKEGQNVTLSCEQNLNHDAMYWYRQDPGQGLRLIYYSQIVNDFQKGDIAEGYSVSREKKESFPLTVTSAQKNPTAFYLCASSIWDGNQPQHFGDGTRLSIL.

A few counts support this clonotype. The V call is TRBV10-3, the J call TRBJ2-7, with 8 positions matching TRBD1. This CDR3 comprises 14 residues. The J segment lost 3 bases and the V segment lost 2 bases, leaving 3 bases of the junction unmatched. Germline V lookup: CDR1 ENHRY, CDR2 SYGVKD. CDR3 nucleotide sequence: TGTGCCATCAGTGAGGGGACAGGCGTCTACGAGCAGTACTTC. It yields the protein CAISEGTGVYEQYF.